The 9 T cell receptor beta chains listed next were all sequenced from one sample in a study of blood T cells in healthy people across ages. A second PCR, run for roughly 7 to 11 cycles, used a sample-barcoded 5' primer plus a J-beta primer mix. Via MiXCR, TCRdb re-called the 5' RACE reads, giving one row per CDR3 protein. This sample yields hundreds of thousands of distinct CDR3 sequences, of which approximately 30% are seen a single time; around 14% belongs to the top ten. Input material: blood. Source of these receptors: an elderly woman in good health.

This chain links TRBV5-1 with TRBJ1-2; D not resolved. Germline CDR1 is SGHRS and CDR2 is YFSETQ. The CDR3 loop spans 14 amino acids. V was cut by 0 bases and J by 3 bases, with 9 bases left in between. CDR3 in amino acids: CASSLALEDYGYTF. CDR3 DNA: TGCGCCAGCAGCTTGGCCCTGGAGGACTATGGCTACACCTTC.

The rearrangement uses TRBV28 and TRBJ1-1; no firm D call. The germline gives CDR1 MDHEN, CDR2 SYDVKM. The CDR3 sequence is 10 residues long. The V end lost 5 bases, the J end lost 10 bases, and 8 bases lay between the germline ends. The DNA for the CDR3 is TGTGCCAGCAGTCGTAAAGGAGCTTTCTTT. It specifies CASSRKGAFF.

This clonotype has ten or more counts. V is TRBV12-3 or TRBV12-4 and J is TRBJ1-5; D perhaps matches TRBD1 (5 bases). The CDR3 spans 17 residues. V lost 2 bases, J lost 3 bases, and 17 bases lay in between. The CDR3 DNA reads TGTGCCAGCAGTTTAAGGGTGGGGACGGGGGACAATCAGCCCCAGCATTTT. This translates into CASSLRVGTGDNQPQHF.

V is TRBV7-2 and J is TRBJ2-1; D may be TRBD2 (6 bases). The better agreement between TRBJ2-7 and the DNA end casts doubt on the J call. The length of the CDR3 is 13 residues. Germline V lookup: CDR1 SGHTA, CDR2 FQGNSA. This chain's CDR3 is CTSGGTSYNEQYF. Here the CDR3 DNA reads TGTACCAGCGGGGGGACCTCCTACAATGAGCAGTACTTC.

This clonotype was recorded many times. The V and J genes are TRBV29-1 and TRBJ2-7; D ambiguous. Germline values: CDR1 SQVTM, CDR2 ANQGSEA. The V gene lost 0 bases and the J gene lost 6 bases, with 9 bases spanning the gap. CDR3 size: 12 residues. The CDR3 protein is CSVEDRDREQYF. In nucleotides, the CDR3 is TGCAGCGTTGAAGATCGCGACCGCGAGCAGTACTTC.

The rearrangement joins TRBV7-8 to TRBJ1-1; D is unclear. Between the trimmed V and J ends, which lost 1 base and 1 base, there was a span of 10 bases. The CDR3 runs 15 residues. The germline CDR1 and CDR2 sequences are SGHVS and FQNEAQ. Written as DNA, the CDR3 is TGTGCCAGCAGCTTAGATGGCTCACGGAACACTGAAGCTTTCTTT. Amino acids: CASSLDGSRNTEAFF. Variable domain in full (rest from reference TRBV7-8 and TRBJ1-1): GAGVSQSPRYKVAKRGQDVALRCDPISGHVSLFWYQQALGQGPEFLTYFQNEAQLDKSGLPSDRFFAERPEGSVSTLKIQRTQQEDSAVYLCASSLDGSRNTEAFFGQGTRLTVV.

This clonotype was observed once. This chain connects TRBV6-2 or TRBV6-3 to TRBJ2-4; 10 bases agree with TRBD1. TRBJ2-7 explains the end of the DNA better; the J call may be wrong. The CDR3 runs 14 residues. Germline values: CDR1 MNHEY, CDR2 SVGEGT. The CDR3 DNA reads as TGTGCCAGCAGTCGGACCGGGACAGGGGACGAGCAGTACTTC. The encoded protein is CASSRTGTGDEQYF.

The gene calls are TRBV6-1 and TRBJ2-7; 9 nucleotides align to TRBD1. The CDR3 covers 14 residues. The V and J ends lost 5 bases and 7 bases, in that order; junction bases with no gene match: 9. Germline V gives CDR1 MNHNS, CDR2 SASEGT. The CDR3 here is CASSLRDRAKEQYF. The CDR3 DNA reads TGTGCCAGCAGTCTCCGGGACAGGGCGAAAGAGCAGTACTTC.

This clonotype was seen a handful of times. The CDR3 sequence is CASSYSQGGRNEQYF. Written as DNA, the CDR3 is TGTGCCAGCAGTTACTCACAGGGGGGGAGGAATGAGCAGTACTTC. This chain joins TRBV6-2 or TRBV6-3 and TRBJ2-7; TRBD1 might be the D (8 bases). V lost 0 bases to trimming and J lost 7 bases, with 16 bases between them. Germline assignment: CDR1 MNHEY and CDR2 SVGEGT. The length of the CDR3 is 15 residues.